The 23 T cell receptor beta chains listed next were all sequenced from one sample in a study of response to subunit inactivated influenza vaccine (dated 2018 in TCRdb). The method behind the library was RT-PCR. TCRdb shows the sequencer as Illumina HiSeq 2500. The public sequencing data were trimmed at Q25 with fastp and processed into clonotypes with MiXCR by TCRdb, which kept only in-frame beta chains. Rows matching on CDR3 protein sequence are summarized as one entry with the most common DNA and genes. Present in this sample are around 490,000 distinct CDR3 sequences, less than 8% of which were seen just once. The ten largest clones add up to roughly 13% of the sample. The sequencing used PBMCs from blood, collected less than 30 months after vaccination. All receptors derive from a man aged 45 to 75 who received an inactivated influenza vaccine. Donor details come from another sample of the same person, matched by shared clones.

This clonotype has only a few counts. The junction shows a germline mismatch at one end, possibly a read error. This chain links TRBV7-7 with TRBJ2-5; TRBD2 matches 8 bases. The CDR3 is made up of 15 amino acids. CDR1 and CDR2 from the germline V gene are SSHAT and FNYEAQ (reference sequence). DNA of the CDR3: TGTGCTAGCAGCCTAACCGGGACTAGAGGGCGTCCCCAGTACTTC. Protein: CASSLTGTRGRPQYF.

The sample holds a few counts of this clonotype. The V call is TRBV20-1, the J call TRBJ2-1; D is ambiguous. The germline gives CDR1 DFQATT, CDR2 SNEGSKA (reference sequence). V was shortened by 3 bases and J by 7 bases, with 10 bases between the two germline ends. The CDR3 contains 12 residues. In nucleotides, the CDR3 is TGCAGTGCTAGTTCGAATGGAAATGAGCAGTTCTTC. This encodes CSASSNGNEQFF.

This clonotype showed up many times. The gene calls are TRBV5-1 and TRBJ2-1; 10 nucleotides match TRBD2. Germline lookup yields CDR1 SGHRS and CDR2 YFSETQ. This CDR3 is 15 amino acids long. J was trimmed by 2 bases and V by 7 bases; bases with no gene match: 6. CDR3 sequence reads: CASGGLANTYNEQFF. The CDR3 bases are TGCGCCAGCGGGGGACTAGCGAATACCTACAATGAGCAGTTCTTC.

The J gene is TRBJ2-1, the V gene TRBV6-2 or TRBV6-3, with 9 bases aligning to TRBD2. The CDR3 totals 15 residues. In germline, CDR1 is MNHEY, CDR2 SVGEGT. The J segment lost 0 bases and the V segment lost 6 bases, leaving 3 bases of the junction unmatched. Here the CDR3 reads CASRNSGSSYNEQFF. The DNA of the CDR3 is TGTGCCAGCAGAAATAGCGGGAGCTCCTACAATGAGCAGTTCTTC.

The V and J genes are TRBV6-1 and TRBJ2-7; TRBD1 aligns across 11 bases. The V gene end was trimmed by 10 bases and the J gene end by 4 bases; junction bases not matched to a gene: 9. The CDR3 runs to 14 residues. Germline V gene data show CDR1 as MNHNS and CDR2 as SASEGT. The DNA for the CDR3 is TGTGCCACTAAAGCGGGACAGGGGGGTTACGAGCAGTACTTC. It codes for CATKAGQGGYEQYF.

Only one count was recorded for this clonotype. The CDR3 protein is CASTPRLAGADTQYF. CDR3 bases: TGCGCCAGCACCCCGAGACTAGCGGGAGCAGATACGCAGTATTTT. The chain is built from TRBV5-1 and TRBJ2-3; 12 bases align to TRBD2. This CDR3 comprises 15 residues. Germline V CDR1 and CDR2: SGHRS, YFSETQ. The J segment lost 4 bases and the V segment lost 6 bases, leaving 6 bases of the junction unmatched.

This clonotype appeared many times. This chain joins TRBV29-1 and TRBJ2-2; D uncertain. This CDR3 contains 13 residues. Trimming took 4 bases from V and 1 from J, leaving 7 bases between them. In germline, CDR1 is SQVTM, CDR2 ANQGSEA. The CDR3 DNA reads TGCAGCGTTGGTAACCAGAACACCGGGGAGCTGTTTTTT. It encodes CSVGNQNTGELFF.

The chain links TRBV19 to TRBJ2-2; a possible D gene is TRBD2 (6 bases). This CDR3 has 14 amino acids. V was cut by 6 bases and J by 5 bases, with 13 bases left in between. Looked up from germline, CDR1 is LNHDA and CDR2 is SQIVND (reference sequence). Here the CDR3 reads CASRYRRGTGELFF. Written as DNA, the CDR3 is TGTGCCAGTAGGTACAGGAGGGGAACCGGGGAGCTGTTTTTT.

This clonotype was observed many times. The gene calls are TRBV20-1 and TRBJ2-1, with TRBD2 matching 7 bases. The CDR3 sequence is 15 residues long. The germline V gene has CDR1 DFQATT and CDR2 SNEGSKA (reference sequence). J was trimmed by 3 bases and V by 2 bases; bases with no gene match: 7. Here the CDR3 reads CSARMAGVIYNEQFF. The CDR3 DNA reads TGCAGTGCTAGAATGGCGGGGGTGATCTACAATGAGCAGTTCTTC.

V usage is TRBV20-1 and J usage is TRBJ2-7, with TRBD2 matching 9 bases. V was pared by 3 bases and J by 6 bases, with 6 bases of the junction left unmatched. CDR3 size: 13 residues. The germline V gene has CDR1 DFQATT and CDR2 SNEGSKA (reference sequence). Written as DNA, the CDR3 is TGCAGTGCTAGTAACAGCGGGAGGAGCGAGCAGTACTTC. This gives the protein CSASNSGRSEQYF.

This clonotype was recorded at least ten times. V and J are TRBV9 and TRBJ2-2; maybe TRBD1 (6 bases). Germline CDR1 reads SGDLS; CDR2 reads YYNGEE. Trimming removed 4 bases at V and 3 bases at J, with 16 bases between. This CDR3 spans 16 amino acids. As DNA, the CDR3 is TGTGCCAGCAGCCCCCAGGGGCGAGCGGACACCGGGGAGCTGTTTTTT. Translated: CASSPQGRADTGELFF.

This clonotype was detected ten times or more. The chain is built from TRBV4-2 and TRBJ2-3; the D is unclear. This CDR3 spans 14 amino acids. CDR1 LGHNA and CDR2 YNFKEQ come from the germline V gene. Deletions cut 2 bases from V and 0 bases from J, with 6 bases between. The CDR3 nucleotides read TGTGCCAGCAGCCAAATCGGTAGCACAGATACGCAGTATTTT. It encodes CASSQIGSTDTQYF.

This chain joins TRBV6-5 and TRBJ2-3, with no clear D. The length of the CDR3 is 17 residues. The V gene lost 0 bases and the J gene lost 2 bases, with 15 bases spanning the gap. The germline gives CDR1 MNHEY, CDR2 SVGAGI. In nucleotides, the CDR3 is TGTGCCAGCAGTTACTCGACGGCATTCGGAATCACAGATACGCAGTATTTT. It is translated as CASSYSTAFGITDTQYF.

This rearrangement joins TRBV27 to TRBJ1-1, with D maybe TRBD1 (6 bases). Germline assignment: CDR1 MNHEY and CDR2 SMNVEV (reference sequence). The CDR3 contains 15 residues. The germline V and J ends were trimmed by 3 bases and 3 bases, with 14 bases remaining between them. For the CDR3, the DNA is TGTGCCAGCAGTTTTGGGTACACAGGGTACACTGAAGCTTTCTTT. Translation: CASSFGYTGYTEAFF.

This sequence joins TRBV4-1 and TRBJ2-1; D remains ambiguous. The germline V gene encodes CDR1 MGHRA and CDR2 YSYEKL. V shed 0 bases and J shed 2 bases, with 2 bases lying between them. The CDR3 length is 13 residues. The CDR3 protein is CASSQEAYNEQFF. The CDR3 nucleotides are TGCGCCAGCAGCCAAGAAGCCTACAATGAGCAGTTCTTC.

This clonotype was seen ten or more times. The genes are TRBV7-9 and TRBJ2-7, with unresolved D. The V and J ends lost 3 bases and 3 bases respectively, with 9 bases between them. The CDR3 spans 13 residues. Germline V gives CDR1 SEHNR, CDR2 FQNEAQ (reference sequence). The CDR3 bases are TGTGCCAGCAGCTTGAGGCAGTACTACGAGCAGTACTTC. Translation: CASSLRQYYEQYF.

J is TRBJ2-5 and V is TRBV20-1; possible D gene TRBD2, 6 bases. Germline assignment: CDR1 DFQATT and CDR2 SNEGSKA (reference sequence). This CDR3 contains 15 residues. Deletions cut 0 bases from V and 0 bases from J, with 11 bases between. CDR3 DNA: TGCAGTGCTAGAGATTTCCTAGCGAACCAAGAGACCCAGTACTTC. This sequence encodes CSARDFLANQETQYF.

This clonotype was seen at least ten times. The gene calls are TRBV5-1 and TRBJ1-4; D perhaps matches TRBD1 (5 bases). V was pared by 4 bases and J by 0 bases, with 10 bases between. Germline CDR1 is SGHRS and CDR2 is YFSETQ. The CDR3 length is 15 residues. The CDR3 coding sequence is TGCGCCAGCAGCCCAGGGTCCGCAACTAATGAAAAACTGTTTTTT. Translation: CASSPGSATNEKLFF.

This clonotype was seen ten or more times. The gene calls are TRBV19 and TRBJ1-5; D gene uncertain. Germline lookup yields CDR1 LNHDA and CDR2 SQIVND (reference sequence). Trimming stripped 4 bases from V and 1 base from J, with 8 bases between. There are 14 residues in the CDR3. Here the CDR3 DNA reads TGTGCCAGTAGTAGGCCGGTGAGCAATCAGCCCCAGCATTTT. This translates into CASSRPVSNQPQHF.

This clonotype was counted only a few times. The CDR3 bases are TGTGCCAGCAGCCGGGGTAGCAGAGAGACCCAGTACTTC. Translated: CASSRGSRETQYF. The genes are TRBV12-3 or TRBV12-4 and TRBJ2-5; TRBD2 is a possible D gene (5 bases). Trimming took 6 bases from V and 4 from J, leaving 12 bases between them. The CDR3 is 13 amino acids.

J is TRBJ2-3 and V is TRBV3-1; 7 nucleotides agree with TRBD2. V gave up 3 bases and J gave up 1 base; unmatched junction bases: 1. CDR1 is LGHDT, CDR2 YNNKEL, per germline (reference sequence). This CDR3 spans 14 amino acids. The CDR3 DNA reads as TGTGCCAGCAGCCACGGACTAGGCACAGATACGCAGTATTTT. Its translation: CASSHGLGTDTQYF.

The sample holds a few counts of this clonotype. V and J are TRBV6-1 and TRBJ1-1, with TRBD1 matching 10 bases. Germline loops: CDR1 MNHNS, CDR2 SASEGT. Germline trimming cut 6 bases from V and 4 bases from J; bases unmatched to any gene: 2. The CDR3 has 13 amino acids. This CDR3 reads CASRDRGPTEAFF. In DNA form, the CDR3 reads TGTGCCAGCAGAGACAGGGGGCCCACTGAAGCTTTCTTT.

This clonotype was recorded many times. The chain employs TRBV12-3 or TRBV12-4 and TRBJ2-2, with a possible D match to TRBD2 (6 bases). Trimming stripped 7 bases from V and 4 bases from J, with 13 bases between. This CDR3 has 14 residues. DNA of the CDR3: TGTGCCAGCATGAGGAGGGTTTTCACCGGGGAGCTGTTTTTT. It specifies CASMRRVFTGELFF.